This T cell receptor beta chain was captured by sequencing in a study of shared clonotypes between healthy human individuals. This clone was seen more than once but under ten times. Some clones are missing from TCRdb's copy, which holds only in-frame ones; the method was immunoSEQ multiplex PCR. Among approximately 980,000 clones listed, about three quarters were seen once. In germline, CDR1 is SGHRS, CDR2 YFSETQ. V shed 4 bases and J 4 bases; nucleotides not matched to a gene: 2. This CDR3 is 14 amino acids long. Input material: memory CD4+ T cells sorted from blood. The subset was: CD45RA-negative fraction. The sequence came from a man aged 18 to 29 in good health. This chain connects TRBV5-1 to TRBJ2-7; the match to TRBD2 covers 13 bases. The CDR3: CASSQGLAGYEQYF. The CDR3 DNA reads TGCGCCAGCAGCCAGGGACTAGCGGGGTACGAGCAGTACTTC.